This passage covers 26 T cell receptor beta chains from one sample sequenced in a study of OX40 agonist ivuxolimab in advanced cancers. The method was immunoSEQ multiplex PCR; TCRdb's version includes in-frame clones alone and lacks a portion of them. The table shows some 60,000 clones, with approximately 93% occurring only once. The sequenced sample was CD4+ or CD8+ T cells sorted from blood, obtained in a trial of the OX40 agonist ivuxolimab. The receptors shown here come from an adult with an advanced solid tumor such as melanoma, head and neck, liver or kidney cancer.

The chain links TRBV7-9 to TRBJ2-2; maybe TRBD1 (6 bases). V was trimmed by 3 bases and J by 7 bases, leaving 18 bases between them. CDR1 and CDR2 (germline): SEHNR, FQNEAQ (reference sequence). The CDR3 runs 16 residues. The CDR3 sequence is CASSLSGQGLDGELFF. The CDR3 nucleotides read TGTGCCAGCAGCTTGAGCGGTCAGGGGTTGGACGGGGAGCTGTTTTTT.

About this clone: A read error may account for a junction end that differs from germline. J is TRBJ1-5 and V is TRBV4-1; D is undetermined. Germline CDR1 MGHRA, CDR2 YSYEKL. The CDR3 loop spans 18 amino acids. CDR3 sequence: CASTQDGAAGYSNQPQHF. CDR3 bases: TGCGCCAGCACCCAAGATGGTGCAGCGGGCTATAGCAATCAGCCCCAGCATTTT.

The CDR3 protein is CASSPIWGDKETQYF. The DNA of the CDR3 is TGTGCCAGCAGCCCTATTTGGGGGGATAAAGAGACCCAGTACTTC. The rearrangement uses TRBV27 and TRBJ2-5; possible D gene TRBD2, 6 bases. Germline CDR1 reads MNHEY; CDR2 reads SMNVEV (reference sequence). The CDR3 totals 15 residues. The V end lost 6 bases, the J end lost 3 bases, and 17 bases lay between the germline ends.

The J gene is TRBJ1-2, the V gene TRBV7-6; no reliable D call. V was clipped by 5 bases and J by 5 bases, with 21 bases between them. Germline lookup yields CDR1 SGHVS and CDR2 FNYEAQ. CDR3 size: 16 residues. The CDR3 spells CASSPGGGVGWYGYTF. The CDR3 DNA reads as TGTGCCAGCAGCCCTGGTGGTGGGGTCGGATGGTATGGCTACACCTTC.

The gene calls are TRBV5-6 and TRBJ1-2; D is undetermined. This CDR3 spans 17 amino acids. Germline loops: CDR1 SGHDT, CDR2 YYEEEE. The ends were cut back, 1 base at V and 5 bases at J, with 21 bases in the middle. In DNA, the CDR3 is TGTGCCAGCAGCTTGTTCTACTTAGGGCAAGAGGAATATGGCTACACCTTC. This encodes CASSLFYLGQEEYGYTF.

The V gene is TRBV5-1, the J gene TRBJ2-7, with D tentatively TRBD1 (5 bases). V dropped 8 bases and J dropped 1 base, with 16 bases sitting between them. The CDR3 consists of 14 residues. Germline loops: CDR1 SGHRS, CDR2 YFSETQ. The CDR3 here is CARVNGRGSYEQYF. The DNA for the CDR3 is TGCGCCAGGGTCAACGGAAGGGGTTCCTACGAGCAGTACTTC.

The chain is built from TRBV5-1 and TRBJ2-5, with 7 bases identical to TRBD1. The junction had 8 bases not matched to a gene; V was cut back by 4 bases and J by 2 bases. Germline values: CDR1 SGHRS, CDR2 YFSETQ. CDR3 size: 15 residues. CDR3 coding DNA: TGCGCCAGCAGCGAACAGGGACAGCCACAAGAGACCCAGTACTTC. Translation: CASSEQGQPQETQYF.

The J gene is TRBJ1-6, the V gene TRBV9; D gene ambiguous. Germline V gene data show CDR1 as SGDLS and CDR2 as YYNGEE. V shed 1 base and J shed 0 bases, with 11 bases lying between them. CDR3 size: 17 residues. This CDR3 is CASSVSEISSYNSPLHF. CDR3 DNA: TGTGCCAGCAGCGTATCGGAGATCAGCTCCTATAATTCACCCCTCCACTTT.

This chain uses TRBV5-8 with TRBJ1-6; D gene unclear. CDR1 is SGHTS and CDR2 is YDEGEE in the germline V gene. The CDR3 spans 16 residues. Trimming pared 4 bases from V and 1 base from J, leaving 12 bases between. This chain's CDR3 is CASSQLLGSYNSPLHF. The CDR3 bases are TGTGCCAGCAGCCAACTACTGGGGTCCTATAATTCACCCCTCCACTTT.

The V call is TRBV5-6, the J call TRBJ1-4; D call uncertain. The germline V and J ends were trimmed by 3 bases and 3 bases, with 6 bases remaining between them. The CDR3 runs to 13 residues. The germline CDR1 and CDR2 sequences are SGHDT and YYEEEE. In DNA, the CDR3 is TGTGCCAGCAGCTCCACCGCTAATGAAAAACTGTTTTTT. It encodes CASSSTANEKLFF.

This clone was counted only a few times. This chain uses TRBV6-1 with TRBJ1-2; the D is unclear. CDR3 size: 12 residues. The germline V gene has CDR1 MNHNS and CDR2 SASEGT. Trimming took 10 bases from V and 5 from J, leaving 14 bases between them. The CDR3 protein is CANRDSLYGYTF. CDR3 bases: TGTGCCAATAGGGATAGCCTTTATGGCTACACCTTC.

The CDR3 loop reads CAWSGIHGFSGNTIYF. For the CDR3, the DNA is TGTGCCTGGAGTGGGATTCACGGCTTCTCTGGAAACACCATATATTTT. This chain connects TRBV30 to TRBJ1-3; D unresolved. Germline CDR1 is GTSNPN and CDR2 is SVGIG (reference sequence). CDR3 length: 16 amino acids. Trimming pared 1 base from V and 0 bases from J, leaving 13 bases between. The whole variable domain, remainder taken from reference TRBV30 and TRBJ1-3, is SQTIHQWPATLVQPVGSPLSLECTVEGTSNPNLYWYRQAAGRGLQLLFYSVGIGQISSEVPQNLSASRPQDRQFILSSKKLLLSDSGFYLCAWSGIHGFSGNTIYFGEGSWLTVV.

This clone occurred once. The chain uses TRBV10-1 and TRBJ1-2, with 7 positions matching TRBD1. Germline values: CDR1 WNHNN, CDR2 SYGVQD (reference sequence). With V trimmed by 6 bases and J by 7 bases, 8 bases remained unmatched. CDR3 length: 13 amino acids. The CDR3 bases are TGCGCCAGCAGCTCCAACAGGGGACTTGGCTACACCTTC. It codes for CASSSNRGLGYTF.

CDR3 protein: CASSAGPAAIPHLHF. For the CDR3, the DNA is TGTGCCAGTTCTGCCGGGCCAGCAGCAATCCCTCACCTCCACTTT. The chain couples TRBV19 to TRBJ1-6; D gene uncertain. Trimming took 8 bases from V and 15 from J, leaving 26 bases between them. The CDR3 covers 15 residues. Germline V gene data show CDR1 as LNHDA and CDR2 as SQIVND (reference sequence).

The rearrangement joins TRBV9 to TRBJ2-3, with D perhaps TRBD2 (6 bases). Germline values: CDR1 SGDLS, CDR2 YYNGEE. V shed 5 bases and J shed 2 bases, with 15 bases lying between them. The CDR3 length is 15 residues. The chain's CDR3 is CASSDGDLNTDTQYF. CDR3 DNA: TGTGCCAGCAGTGACGGGGACTTAAACACAGATACGCAGTATTTT.

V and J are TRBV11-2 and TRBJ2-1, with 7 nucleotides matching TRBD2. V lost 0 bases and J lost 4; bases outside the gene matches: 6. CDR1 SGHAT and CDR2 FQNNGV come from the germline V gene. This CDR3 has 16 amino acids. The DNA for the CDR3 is TGTGCCAGCAGCTTAGATAGGAACGGGGGGTACAATGAGCAGTTCTTC. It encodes CASSLDRNGGYNEQFF.

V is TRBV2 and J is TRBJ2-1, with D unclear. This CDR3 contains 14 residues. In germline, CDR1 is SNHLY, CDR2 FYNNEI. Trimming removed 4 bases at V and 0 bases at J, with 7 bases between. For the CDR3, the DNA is TGTGCCAGCAGTGGCAGCGACTCCTACAATGAGCAGTTCTTC. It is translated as CASSGSDSYNEQFF.

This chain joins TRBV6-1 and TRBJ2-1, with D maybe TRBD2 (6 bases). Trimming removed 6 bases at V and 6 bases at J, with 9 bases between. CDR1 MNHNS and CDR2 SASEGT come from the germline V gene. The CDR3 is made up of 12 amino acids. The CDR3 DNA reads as TGTGCCAGCAGCATCGGGGGCAATGAGCAGTTCTTC. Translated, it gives CASSIGGNEQFF.

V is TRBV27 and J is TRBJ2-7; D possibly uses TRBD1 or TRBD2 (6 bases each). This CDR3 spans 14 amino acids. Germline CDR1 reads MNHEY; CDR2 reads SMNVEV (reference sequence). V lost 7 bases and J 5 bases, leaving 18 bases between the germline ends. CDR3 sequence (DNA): TGTGCCAGCAAACTACAGGGAGGCAGTAACGAGCAGTACTTC. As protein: CASKLQGGSNEQYF.

DNA for the CDR3: TGTGCCAGCAGCTCAACCGGGACAGGGCCTTTCAATGAGCAGTTCTTC. Translating gives CASSSTGTGPFNEQFF. This chain uses TRBV7-7 with TRBJ2-1; 9 bases are a match to TRBD1. This CDR3 is built from 16 residues. The junction had 10 bases not matched to a gene; V was cut back by 4 bases and J by 6 bases. From germline, CDR1 is SSHAT and CDR2 FNYEAQ (reference sequence).

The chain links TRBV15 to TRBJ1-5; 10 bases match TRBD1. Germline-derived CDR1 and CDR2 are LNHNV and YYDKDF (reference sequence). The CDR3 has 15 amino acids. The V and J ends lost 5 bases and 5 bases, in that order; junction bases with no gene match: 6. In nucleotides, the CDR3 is TGTGCCACCAGCCCGGGGACAGGGGCATATCAGCCCCAGCATTTT. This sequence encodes CATSPGTGAYQPQHF.

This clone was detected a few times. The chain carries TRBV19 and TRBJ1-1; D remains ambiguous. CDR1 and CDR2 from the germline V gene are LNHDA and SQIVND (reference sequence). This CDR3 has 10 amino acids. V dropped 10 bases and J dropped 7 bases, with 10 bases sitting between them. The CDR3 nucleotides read TGTGCCACTAGGGCCAGTGAAGCTTTCTTT. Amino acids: CATRASEAFF.

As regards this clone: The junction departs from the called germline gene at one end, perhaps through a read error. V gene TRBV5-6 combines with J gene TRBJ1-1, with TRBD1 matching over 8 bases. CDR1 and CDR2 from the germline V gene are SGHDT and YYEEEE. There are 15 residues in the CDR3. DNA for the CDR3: TGTGCCAGCAGCCGTACGGACAGGGAAAACAGTGAAGCTTTCTTT. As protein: CASSRTDRENSEAFF.

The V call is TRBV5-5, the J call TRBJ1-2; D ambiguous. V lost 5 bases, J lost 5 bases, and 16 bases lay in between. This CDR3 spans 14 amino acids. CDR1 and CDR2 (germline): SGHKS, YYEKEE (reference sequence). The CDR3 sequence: CASRPGSSGYGYTF. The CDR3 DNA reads TGTGCCAGCAGGCCCGGGTCCTCGGGGTATGGCTACACCTTC.

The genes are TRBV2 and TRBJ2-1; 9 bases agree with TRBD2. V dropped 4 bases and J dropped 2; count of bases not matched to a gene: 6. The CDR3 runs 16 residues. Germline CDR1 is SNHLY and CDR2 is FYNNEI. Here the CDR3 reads CASSAAPSGAYNEQFF. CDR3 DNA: TGTGCCAGCAGTGCCGCGCCTAGCGGGGCCTACAATGAGCAGTTCTTC.

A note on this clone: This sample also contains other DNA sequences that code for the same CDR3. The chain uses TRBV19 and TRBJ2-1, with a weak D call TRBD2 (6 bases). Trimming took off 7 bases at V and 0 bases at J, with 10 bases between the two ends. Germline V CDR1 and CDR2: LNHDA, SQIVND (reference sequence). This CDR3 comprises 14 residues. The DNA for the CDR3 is TGTGCCAGTACCGCGGGGAGCTCCTACAATGAGCAGTTCTTC. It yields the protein CASTAGSSYNEQFF.